The rows below give T cell receptor beta chains drawn from one sample of a study of graft-versus-host responses after intestinal transplantation. Their antigens are not known. The data were produced by immunoSEQ multiplex PCR, yet TCRdb's version contains in-frame clones alone and is incomplete. Among about 94,000 clones listed, roughly 90% were seen once. Source: unstimulated CD8+ T cells sorted from spleen or lymph node cells, taken before intestinal transplant. These receptors originate from a human donor who received an intestinal transplant. Both conserved end residues are part of each CDR3. A D gene is named only where the DNA matches it firmly. The size field is filled for only some rows; it gives once, few, many or a size class.

CASSVEVDGGGYGYTF	TGTGCCAGCAGCGTAGAAGTAGATGGGGGAGGATATGGCTACACCTTC	-	TRBV9	TRBJ1-2	-
CAWSLGERAETQYF	TGTGCCTGGAGTCTCGGGGAGCGGGCGGAGACCCAGTACTTC	-	TRBV30	TRBJ2-5	-
CASREGAGANVLTF	TGTGCCAGCAGGGAGGGAGCCGGGGCCAACGTCCTGACTTTC	-	TRBV6-6	TRBJ2-6	-
CASSQEAVGYGNTEAFF	TGCGCCAGCAGCCAAGAAGCGGTAGGGTATGGGAACACTGAAGCTTTCTTT	-	TRBV4-3	TRBJ1-1	-
CASSLDELSGNTIYF	TGTGCCAGCAGCTTGGACGAGCTCTCTGGAAACACCATATATTTT	-	TRBV5-5	TRBJ1-3	-
CASRQTGTGVSYGYTF	TGTGCCAGCAGGCAGACCGGGACAGGGGTTAGCTATGGCTACACCTTC	TRBD1	TRBV5-6	TRBJ1-2	-
CASSQQGGNQPQHF	TGCGCCAGCAGCCAACAGGGCGGCAATCAGCCCCAGCATTTT	-	TRBV4-1	TRBJ1-5	-
CASSPRTGGLNTEAFF	TGTGCCAGCAGCCCCCGGACAGGGGGCCTGAACACTGAAGCTTTCTTT	TRBD1	TRBV9	TRBJ1-1	once
CASSQVGRGGNEQFF	TGCGCCAGCAGCCAAGTGGGCCGGGGAGGCAATGAGCAGTTCTTC	-	TRBV4-1	TRBJ2-1	once
CASSFAGRGTEQFF	TGCGCCAGCAGCTTCGCGGGACGGGGGACTGAGCAGTTCTTC	-	TRBV5-1	TRBJ2-1	-
CASSDPTGSDEQFF	TGTGCCAGCAGTGACCCTACAGGGAGCGATGAGCAGTTCTTC	-	TRBV6-1	TRBJ2-1	-
CASSLEAGEQETQYF	TGTGCCAGCAGCTTGGAAGCGGGGGAGCAAGAGACCCAGTACTTC	TRBD2	TRBV5-4	TRBJ2-5	-
CASSYQEMNTEAFF	TGTGCCAGCAGTTACCAGGAAATGAACACTGAAGCTTTCTTT	-	TRBV6-6	TRBJ1-1	-
CASSLTGGSYNEQFF	TGTGCCAGCAGCCTCACAGGGGGCTCCTACAATGAGCAGTTCTTC	TRBD1	TRBV7-3	TRBJ2-1	-
CASSYSLRAEAFF	TGTGCCAGCAGTTACTCGCTCAGGGCTGAAGCTTTCTTT	-	TRBV6-5	TRBJ1-1	-
CASSGSGISYEQYF	TGTGCCAGCAGTGGCAGCGGGATCTCCTACGAGCAGTACTTC	TRBD2	TRBV2	TRBJ2-7	-
CASSQGWQTLAKNIQYF	TGCGCCAGCAGCCAAGGGTGGCAGACACTAGCCAAAAACATTCAGTACTTC	-	TRBV4-1	TRBJ2-4	-
CASGLPSGGAVDTQYF	TGTGCTAGTGGTTTGCCTAGCGGGGGGGCGGTAGATACGCAGTATTTT	TRBD2	TRBV12-5	TRBJ2-3	-
CAWSVLAGGSEQYF	TGTGCCTGGAGTGTACTAGCGGGAGGATCCGAGCAGTACTTC	TRBD2	TRBV30	TRBJ2-7	-
CASSLDSGFYNEQFF	TGTGCCAGCAGCTTGGATAGCGGATTTTACAATGAGCAGTTCTTC	-	TRBV5-5	TRBJ2-1	once
CSVVLAGSSTDTQYF	TGCAGCGTTGTTCTAGCGGGGTCTAGCACAGATACGCAGTATTTT	TRBD2	TRBV29-1	TRBJ2-3	-
CASSLGSSGNTIYF	TGTGCCAGCAGCTTAGGTAGCTCTGGAAACACCATATATTTT	-	TRBV7-2	TRBJ1-3	-
CASSTGLFTYNEQFF	TGTGCCAGTAGTACAGGACTGTTCACCTACAATGAGCAGTTCTTC	-	TRBV19	TRBJ2-1	-
CASSRPGRERETGYEQYF	TGTGCCAGCAGCCGCCCCGGTCGGGAGCGGGAGACAGGGTACGAGCAGTACTTC	-	TRBV5-6	TRBJ2-7	few
CASSLPAGTPRGPTDTQYF	TGTGCCAGCAGCCTACCGGCCGGGACTCCAAGAGGTCCAACAGATACGCAGTATTTT	-	TRBV7-8	TRBJ2-3	-
CASRPWGGSYNEQFF	TGTGCCAGCAGACCCTGGGGCGGATCCTACAATGAGCAGTTCTTC	-	TRBV28	TRBJ2-1	-
CATSRGTVEAFF	TGTGCCACCAGCAGAGGGACAGTTGAAGCTTTCTTT	-	TRBV15	TRBJ1-1	-
CASSPTWTTTGELFF	TGCGCCAGCAGCCCCACCTGGACTACCACCGGGGAGCTGTTTTTT	-	TRBV5-1	TRBJ2-2	-
CASSAGQGKTEAFF	TGTGCCAGCAGTGCCGGACAGGGAAAAACTGAAGCTTTCTTT	TRBD1	TRBV6-5	TRBJ1-1	once
CASSPESPPGSNQPQHF	TGTGCCAGCAGTCCCGAATCCCCTCCGGGGAGCAATCAGCCCCAGCATTTT	-	TRBV2	TRBJ1-5	-
CSVAVGRGRETQYF	TGCAGCGTTGCTGTCGGGAGGGGGAGAGAGACCCAGTACTTC	TRBD2	TRBV29-1	TRBJ2-5	-
CASSPGQGLTYEQYF	TGTGCCAGCAGTCCGGGACAGGGGTTGACCTACGAGCAGTACTTC	TRBD1	TRBV6-5	TRBJ2-7	-
CASSPSGGYNSPLHF	TGTGCCAGCAGCCCCTCCGGGGGCTATAATTCACCCCTCCACTTT	-	TRBV7-2	TRBJ1-6	-
CASSLALSSYEQYF	TGTGCCAGCAGCTTAGCGCTTAGCTCCTACGAGCAGTACTTC	-	TRBV7-9	TRBJ2-7	once
CASRDSGVMGNGYTF	TGTGCCAGCAGGGACAGTGGGGTTATGGGGAATGGCTACACCTTC	-	TRBV6-1	TRBJ1-2	-
CASSASRDTSSYEQYF	TGTGCCAGCAGCGCCTCGAGGGACACTTCCTCCTACGAGCAGTACTTC	-	TRBV9	TRBJ2-7	-
CASSYPGSYNEQFF	TGTGCCAGCAGTTACCCGGGATCCTACAATGAGCAGTTCTTC	-	TRBV6-6	TRBJ2-1	-
CATSRDRISNEKLFF	TGTGCCACCAGCAGAGATCGTATATCTAATGAAAAACTGTTTTTT	-	TRBV15	TRBJ1-4	-
CASRAGTGNNLEQYF	TGCGCCAGCAGGGCCGGGACAGGGAATAATCTCGAGCAGTACTTC	TRBD1	TRBV10-2	TRBJ2-7	-
CASSQKTLGANGELFF	TGCGCCAGCAGCCAAAAAACCCTAGGCGCCAACGGGGAGCTGTTTTTT	-	TRBV4-1	TRBJ2-2	-
CASSGGLAGEGEQYF	TGTGCCAGCAGCGGCGGACTAGCGGGAGAGGGTGAGCAGTACTTC	TRBD2	TRBV7-9	TRBJ2-7	-
CASSPSGLAGVPYEQYF	TGTGCCAGTAGTCCCAGTGGACTAGCGGGAGTCCCCTACGAGCAGTACTTC	TRBD2	TRBV19	TRBJ2-7	-
CASSRTGGSYGYTF	TGTGCCAGCAGTCGGACAGGGGGCAGCTATGGCTACACCTTC	TRBD1	TRBV7-9	TRBJ1-2	once
CASTQGGSYEQYF	TGTGCCAGCACTCAGGGGGGCTCCTACGAGCAGTACTTC	-	TRBV28	TRBJ2-7	-
CASSSRGWEFYDEQFF	TGTGCCAGCAGCTCAAGGGGGTGGGAGTTTTATGATGAGCAGTTCTTC	-	TRBV7-2	TRBJ2-1	once
CASSLYDRTYEQYF	TGCGCCAGCAGCTTATACGACAGGACCTACGAGCAGTACTTC	-	TRBV5-1	TRBJ2-7	few
CASNGGLSYEQYF	TGTGCCAGTAATGGGGGCCTATCCTACGAGCAGTACTTC	-	TRBV2	TRBJ2-7	-
CASSLDRGVTQYF	TGCGCCAGCAGTCTAGACAGAGGTGTGACCCAGTACTTC	-	TRBV23-1	TRBJ2-5	-
CASSFLGDTTEAFF	TGTGCCAGCAGCTTTTTGGGGGACACCACTGAAGCTTTCTTT	-	TRBV7-9	TRBJ1-1	-
CASSTPRELAEITGELFF	TGTGCCAGCAGCACCCCCAGGGAGCTAGCGGAGATTACCGGGGAGCTGTTTTTT	TRBD2	TRBV7-8	TRBJ2-2	-
CSAIAGYGYTF	TGCAGTGCTATCGCCGGGTATGGCTACACCTTC	-	TRBV20-1	TRBJ1-2	once
CASSLGTGFVGELFF	TGTGCCAGCAGCTTGGGGACAGGATTTGTCGGGGAGCTGTTTTTT	TRBD1	TRBV27	TRBJ2-2	-
CASSQGPAGGENEQFF	TGCGCCAGCAGCCAAGGTCCAGCGGGGGGCGAGAATGAGCAGTTCTTC	TRBD2	TRBV4-1	TRBJ2-1	-
CASSLPGSYEQYF	TGTGCCAGCAGCCTTCCGGGCTCCTACGAGCAGTACTTC	-	TRBV7-9	TRBJ2-7	-
CASSLEAGDGYEQYF	TGTGCCAGCAGCTTGGAAGCGGGAGATGGCTACGAGCAGTACTTC	TRBD2	TRBV5-4	TRBJ2-7	few
CARQGEQFF	TGTGCCAGACAGGGCGAGCAGTTCTTC	-	TRBV6-6	TRBJ2-1	-
CASSPEGPTDTQYF	TGTGCCAGCAGTCCGGAGGGACCCACAGATACGCAGTATTTT	-	TRBV28	TRBJ2-3	-
CASSTDRGPYNEQFF	TGTGCCAGCAGCACGGACAGGGGGCCCTACAATGAGCAGTTCTTC	TRBD1	TRBV5-4	TRBJ2-1	-